The 2 T cell receptor beta chains reported below all come from one sample, sequenced in a study of blood T cell repertoires in COVID-19. Produced via immunoSEQ multiplex PCR; TCRdb's table is partial and in-frame only. The sample lists some 350,000 clones, approximately 90% occurring once. What was sequenced was PBMCs or T cells enriched from blood (not recorded which). The receptors shown here come from a man between 18 and 35 years old who had recovered from COVID-19.

A note on this clone: The junction shows a germline mismatch at one end, possibly a read error. The chain recombines TRBV28 with TRBJ1-5, with 8 nucleotides matching TRBD1. The germline CDR1 and CDR2 sequences are MDHEN and SYDVKM. The CDR3 loop spans 11 amino acids. The CDR3 coding sequence is TGTGCCAGCAGCTCCGACAGGGGCAACAATTTT. This sequence encodes CASSSDRGNNF. Filled out from reference TRBV28 and TRBJ1-5, the complete variable domain reads DVKVTQSSRYLVKRTGEKVFLECVQDMDHENMFWYRQDPGLGLRLIYFSYDVKMKEKGDIPEGYSVSREKKERFSLILESASTNQTSMYLCASSSDRGNNFGDGTRLSIL.

The CDR3: CASSLQGSWGTGELFF. The CDR3 DNA is TGCGCCAGCAGCTTACAGGGGTCCTGGGGGACCGGGGAGCTGTTTTTT. The chain is built from TRBV5-1 and TRBJ2-2, with 7 bases that match TRBD1. Germline lookup yields CDR1 SGHRS and CDR2 YFSETQ. There are 16 residues in the CDR3. With V trimmed by 2 bases and J by 5 bases, 9 bases remained unmatched.